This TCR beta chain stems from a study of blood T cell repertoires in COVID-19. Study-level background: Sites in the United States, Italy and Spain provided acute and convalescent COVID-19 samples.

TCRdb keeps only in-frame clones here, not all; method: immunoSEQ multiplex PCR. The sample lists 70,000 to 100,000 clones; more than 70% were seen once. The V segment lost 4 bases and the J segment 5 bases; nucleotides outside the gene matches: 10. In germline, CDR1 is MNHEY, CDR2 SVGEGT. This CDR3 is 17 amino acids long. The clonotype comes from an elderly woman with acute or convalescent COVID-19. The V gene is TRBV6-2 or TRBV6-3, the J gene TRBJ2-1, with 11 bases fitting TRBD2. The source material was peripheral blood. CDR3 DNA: TGTGCCAGCAGTTTAGCCTCTAGCGGGGGGACTAACAATGAGCAGTTCTTC. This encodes CASSLASSGGTNNEQFF.